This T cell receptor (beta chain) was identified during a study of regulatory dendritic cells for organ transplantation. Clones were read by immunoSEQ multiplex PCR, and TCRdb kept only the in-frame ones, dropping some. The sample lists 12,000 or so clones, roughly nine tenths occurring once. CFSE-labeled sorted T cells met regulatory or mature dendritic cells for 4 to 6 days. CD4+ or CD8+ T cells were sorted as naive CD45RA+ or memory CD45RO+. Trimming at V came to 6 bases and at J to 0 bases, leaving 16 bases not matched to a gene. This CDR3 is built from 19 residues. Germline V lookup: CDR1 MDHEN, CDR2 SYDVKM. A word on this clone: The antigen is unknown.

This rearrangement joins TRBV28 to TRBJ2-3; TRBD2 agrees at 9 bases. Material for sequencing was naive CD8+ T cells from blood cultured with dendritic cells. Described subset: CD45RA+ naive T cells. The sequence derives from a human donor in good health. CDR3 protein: CASRAMVAGDEKSTDTQYF. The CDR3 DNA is TGTGCCAGCAGGGCCATGGTAGCGGGAGATGAAAAAAGCACAGATACGCAGTATTTT.